The 22 T cell receptor beta chains presented below share a single source sample, sequenced in a study of blood T cell repertoires in COVID-19. The assay was immunoSEQ multiplex PCR, and TCRdb's table has in-frame clones only and misses some. The top ten hold under 5% of the sample, which has tens of thousands of clones, 74% seen once. The sample consisted of peripheral blood. These TCRs come from a man in his 70s with COVID-19, enrolled during active disease.

V and J are TRBV18 and TRBJ2-7; perhaps TRBD1 as D (5 bases). The CDR3 has 13 amino acids. Trimming took 3 bases from V and 2 from J, leaving 8 bases between them. Looked up from germline, CDR1 is KGHSH and CDR2 is LQKENI. For the CDR3, the DNA is TGTGCCAGCTCACCGACAGCCACCTACGAGCAGTACTTC. Translation gives CASSPTATYEQYF. Full variable domain (rest looked up from reference TRBV18 and TRBJ2-7): NAGVMQNPRHLVRRRGQEARLRCSPMKGHSHVYWYRQLPEEGLKFMVYLQKENIIDESGMPKERFSAEFPKEGPSILRIQQVVRGDSAAYFCASSPTATYEQYFGPGTRLTVT.

This chain connects TRBV19 to TRBJ2-2; 7 nucleotides match TRBD1. The CDR3 loop spans 14 amino acids. Germline trimming cut 4 bases from V and 2 bases from J; bases unmatched to any gene: 1. CDR1 and CDR2 (germline): LNHDA, SQIVND (reference sequence). The CDR3 region is CASSNRGNTGELFF. CDR3 bases: TGTGCCAGTAGTAACAGGGGAAACACCGGGGAGCTGTTTTTT.

The chain joins TRBV27 to TRBJ2-3; 8 nucleotides match TRBD2. Germline values: CDR1 MNHEY, CDR2 SMNVEV (reference sequence). Germline trimming cut 0 bases from V and 6 bases from J; bases unmatched to any gene: 2. The CDR3 loop spans 14 amino acids. The CDR3 nucleotides read TGTGCCAGCAGTTTATCTACTAGCGGTGATACGCAGTATTTT. Its translation: CASSLSTSGDTQYF.

The chain recombines TRBV2 with TRBJ1-3; 9 nucleotides line up with TRBD1. J gave up 4 bases and V 5 bases, and 6 bases lay outside the gene matches. Germline-derived CDR1 and CDR2 are SNHLY and FYNNEI. The CDR3 loop spans 15 amino acids. The CDR3 sequence: CASSTGGAWGNTIYF. CDR3 in DNA: TGTGCCAGCAGTACAGGGGGCGCTTGGGGAAACACCATATATTTT.

This sequence joins TRBV5-1 and TRBJ2-1; 8 bases are shared with TRBD2. Germline loops: CDR1 SGHRS, CDR2 YFSETQ. The CDR3 has 16 residues. V was clipped by 3 bases and J by 7 bases; unmatched bases: 12. CDR3 protein: CASSSTGGGGINEQFF. The DNA of the CDR3 is TGCGCCAGCAGCTCCACCGGGGGCGGGGGGATAAATGAGCAGTTCTTC.

This sequence joins TRBV4-3 and TRBJ2-5, with a weak D call TRBD2 (6 bases). The V end lost 1 base, the J end lost 5 bases, and 20 bases lay between the germline ends. CDR3 size: 17 residues. Germline V gene data show CDR1 as LGHNA and CDR2 as YSLEER. Here the CDR3 DNA reads TGCGCCAGCAGCCAAGCCACCGGGACTGCTGGGGGGGAGACCCAGTACTTC. This codes for CASSQATGTAGGETQYF.

This rearrangement joins TRBV19 to TRBJ2-7; D perhaps matches TRBD1 (5 bases). There are 16 residues in the CDR3. V shed 4 bases and J shed 3 bases, with 19 bases lying between them. Germline loops: CDR1 LNHDA, CDR2 SQIVND (reference sequence). This chain's CDR3 is CASSTSAGFPYYEQYF. The DNA for the CDR3 is TGTGCCAGTAGTACCTCAGCAGGGTTTCCCTACTACGAGCAGTACTTC.

This clone was seen only a few times. This sequence joins TRBV5-1 and TRBJ1-3; 9 bases map to TRBD1. CDR1 is SGHRS, CDR2 YFSETQ, per germline. Trimming at V came to 3 bases and at J to 7 bases, leaving 8 bases not matched to a gene. This CDR3 has 15 residues. The CDR3 DNA reads as TGCGCCAGCAGCTACGGACAGGGGAGAGGGAACACCATATATTTT. It translates to CASSYGQGRGNTIYF.

This clone has more than one count but fewer than ten. For the CDR3, the DNA is TGTGCCAGCAGTTTAGTTCAGGGAACTGAGCAGTTCTTC. Protein product: CASSLVQGTEQFF. The chain couples TRBV28 to TRBJ2-1; possibly TRBD1 for D (5 bases). Germline V gives CDR1 MDHEN, CDR2 SYDVKM. This CDR3 is 13 amino acids long. V gave up 2 bases and J gave up 9 bases, with 11 bases separating them.

Here the CDR3 DNA reads TGTGCCAGCAGCCCACCCAACAGGGAGACCCAGTACTTC. Translating gives CASSPPNRETQYF. The V call is TRBV11-2, the J call TRBJ2-5, with D possibly being TRBD1 (5 bases). The CDR3 is 13 residues long. CDR1 and CDR2 (germline): SGHAT, FQNNGV. Trimming shortened V by 5 bases and J by 5 bases, and 12 bases separated the two germline ends.

This sequence joins TRBV18 and TRBJ1-5, with 7 nucleotides matching TRBD1. Trimming at V came to 3 bases and at J to 1 base, leaving 6 bases not matched to a gene. This CDR3 contains 16 residues. From germline, CDR1 is KGHSH and CDR2 LQKENI. CDR3 sequence (DNA): TGTGCCAGCTCACCGGAACAGGGGAGGAGCAATCAGCCCCAGCATTTT. Its protein product is CASSPEQGRSNQPQHF.

V and J are TRBV27 and TRBJ1-6; TRBD1 is a possible D gene (5 bases). CDR1 and CDR2 from the germline V gene are MNHEY and SMNVEV (reference sequence). The V end was cut by 3 bases, the J end by 9 bases, with 12 bases between. The CDR3 consists of 14 residues. The CDR3 DNA is TGTGCCAGCAGTTTCCGCCGCGGGGGTTCACCCCTCCACTTT. It codes for CASSFRRGGSPLHF.

This chain connects TRBV5-1 to TRBJ1-1, with 9 bases that match TRBD1. V lost 2 bases to trimming and J lost 5 bases; unmatched junction nucleotides: 4. Germline values: CDR1 SGHRS, CDR2 YFSETQ. The CDR3 covers 14 residues. Written as DNA, the CDR3 is TGCGCCAGCAGCTTACCAGGACAGGGGACTGAAGCTTTCTTT. It encodes CASSLPGQGTEAFF.

The V and J genes are TRBV7-2 and TRBJ1-6; the D gene is possibly TRBD1 (6 bases). V was trimmed by 0 bases and J by 10 bases, leaving 13 bases between them. The CDR3 length is 15 residues. From germline, CDR1 is SGHTA and CDR2 FQGNSA. The CDR3 is CASSLATYRGSPLHF. The CDR3 DNA follows: TGTGCCAGCAGCTTAGCTACCTATAGGGGGTCACCCCTCCACTTT.

This clone was counted only a few times. The genes are TRBV5-4 and TRBJ1-1; no definite D call. V was clipped by 7 bases and J by 1 base, with 8 bases between them. The CDR3 has 12 amino acids. The germline CDR1 and CDR2 sequences are SGHNT and YYREEE (reference sequence). CDR3 sequence reads: CASQEGNTEAFF. In DNA form, the CDR3 reads TGTGCCAGCCAAGAGGGGAACACTGAAGCTTTCTTT.

In its sample, this clone was seen once. This rearrangement joins TRBV7-9 to TRBJ2-1; a possible D gene is TRBD1 (6 bases). CDR1 SEHNR and CDR2 FQNEAQ come from the germline V gene (reference sequence). The CDR3 runs 15 residues. The ends were cut back, 2 bases at V and 7 bases at J, with 15 bases in the middle. CDR3 sequence reads: CASSLWVAGANEQFF. The CDR3 DNA is TGTGCCAGCAGCTTATGGGTGGCAGGGGCTAATGAGCAGTTCTTC.

The chain has TRBV7-9 and TRBJ2-5; 12 bases map to TRBD2. Germline CDR1 SEHNR, CDR2 FQNEAQ (reference sequence). The CDR3 extends over 15 amino acids. With V trimmed by 3 bases and J by 5 bases, 4 bases remained unmatched. CDR3: CASSLTSGSRETQYF. In nucleotides, the CDR3 is TGTGCCAGCAGCTTGACTAGCGGGAGTCGGGAGACCCAGTACTTC.

The genes are TRBV7-8 and TRBJ1-1; D remains unclear. The CDR3 length is 15 residues. In germline, CDR1 is SGHVS, CDR2 FQNEAQ. V was clipped by 7 bases and J by 1 base, with 16 bases between them. Written as DNA, the CDR3 is TGTGCCAGCACCTCGATCGGTACAGAGAACACTGAAGCTTTCTTT. This sequence encodes CASTSIGTENTEAFF.

CDR3 bases: TGTGCCAGCAGCCCCTTGACCGGGACAGACAATCAGCCCCAGCATTTT. As protein: CASSPLTGTDNQPQHF. The V and J genes are TRBV7-8 and TRBJ1-5; 7 nucleotides agree with TRBD1. The V gene's germline CDR1 is SGHVS and CDR2 FQNEAQ. The V and J ends lost 5 bases and 3 bases, in that order; junction bases with no gene match: 10. This CDR3 has 16 residues.

The chain combines TRBV2 with TRBJ2-1, with a tentative D call TRBD2 (5 bases). The ends were cut back, 6 bases at V and 2 bases at J, with 14 bases in the middle. Germline values: CDR1 SNHLY, CDR2 FYNNEI. This CDR3 spans 15 amino acids. The CDR3 protein is CASRTRGGAYNEQFF. DNA for the CDR3: TGTGCCAGCAGGACTCGCGGAGGCGCCTACAATGAGCAGTTCTTC.

V usage is TRBV2 and J usage is TRBJ1-4; D unclear. In germline, CDR1 is SNHLY, CDR2 FYNNEI. Trimming removed 8 bases from V and 8 bases from J, with 24 bases in between. The CDR3 extends over 16 amino acids. CDR3 sequence reads: CASLLLAGVGGEKLFF. DNA of the CDR3: TGTGCCAGCCTCCTCCTAGCCGGGGTAGGTGGAGAAAAACTGTTTTTT.

In nucleotides, the CDR3 is TGCGCCAGCAGCTTGGGACAGGGACGTAATGAAAAACTGTTTTTT. Protein: CASSLGQGRNEKLFF. V usage is TRBV5-1 and J usage is TRBJ1-4; 7 nucleotides align to TRBD1. Trimming at V came to 0 bases and at J to 4 bases, leaving 3 bases not matched to a gene. CDR3 length: 15 amino acids. Germline V gene sequence: CDR1 SGHRS, CDR2 YFSETQ.